The sequence of this T cell receptor (beta chain) was determined in a study of shared clonotypes between healthy human individuals. Method: immunoSEQ multiplex PCR; TCRdb's copy keeps in-frame clones and lacks some. The repertoire holds approximately 1.4 million clones, under 99% seen once, with roughly 0.45% in the top ten. Sequencing was performed on naive CD4+ T cells sorted from blood. The subset denotes: CD45RA+ positively selected. This clonotype originated in a young man in good health.

The DNA for the CDR3 is TGCGCCAGCAGTAGGGGGGCCGTAGGCTACACCTTC. Protein sequence: CASSRGAVGYTF. The V and J genes are TRBV10-2 and TRBJ1-2; a weak D match, TRBD1 (6 bases). The V end lost 5 bases, the J end lost 8 bases, and 12 bases lay between the germline ends. The CDR3 consists of 12 residues. Germline CDR1 reads WSHSY; CDR2 reads SAAADI.